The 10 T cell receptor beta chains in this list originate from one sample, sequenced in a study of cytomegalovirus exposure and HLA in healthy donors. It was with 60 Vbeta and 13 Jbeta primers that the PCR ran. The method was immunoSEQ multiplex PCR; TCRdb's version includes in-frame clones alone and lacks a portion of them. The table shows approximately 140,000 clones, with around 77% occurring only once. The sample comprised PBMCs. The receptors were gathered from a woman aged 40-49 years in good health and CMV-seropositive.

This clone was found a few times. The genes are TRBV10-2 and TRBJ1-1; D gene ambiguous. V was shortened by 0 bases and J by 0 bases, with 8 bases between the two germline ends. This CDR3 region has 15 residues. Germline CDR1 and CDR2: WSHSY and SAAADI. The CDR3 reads CASSESGRVNTEAFF. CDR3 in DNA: TGCGCCAGCAGTGAGTCTGGGAGGGTGAACACTGAAGCTTTCTTT.

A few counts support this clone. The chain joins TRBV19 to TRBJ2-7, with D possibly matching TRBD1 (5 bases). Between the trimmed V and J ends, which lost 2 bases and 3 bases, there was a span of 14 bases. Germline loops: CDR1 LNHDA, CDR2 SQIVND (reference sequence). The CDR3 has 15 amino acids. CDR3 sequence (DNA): TGTGCCAGTAGTATAATGACAGACCCGGGCTACGAGCAGTACTTC. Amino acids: CASSIMTDPGYEQYF.

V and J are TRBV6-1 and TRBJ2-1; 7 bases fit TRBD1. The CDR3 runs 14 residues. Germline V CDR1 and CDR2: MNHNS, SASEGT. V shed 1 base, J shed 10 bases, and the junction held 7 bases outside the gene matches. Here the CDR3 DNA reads TGTGCCAGCAGTGAAGTCGACAGGGTTTACGAGCAGTTCTTC. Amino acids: CASSEVDRVYEQFF.

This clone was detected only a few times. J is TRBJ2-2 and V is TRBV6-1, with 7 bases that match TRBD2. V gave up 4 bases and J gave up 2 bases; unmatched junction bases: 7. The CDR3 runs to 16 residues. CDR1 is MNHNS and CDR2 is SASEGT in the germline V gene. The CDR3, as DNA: TGTGCCAGCAGTGGTGGCGGGGGAGCTAACACCGGGGAGCTGTTTTTT. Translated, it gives CASSGGGGANTGELFF.

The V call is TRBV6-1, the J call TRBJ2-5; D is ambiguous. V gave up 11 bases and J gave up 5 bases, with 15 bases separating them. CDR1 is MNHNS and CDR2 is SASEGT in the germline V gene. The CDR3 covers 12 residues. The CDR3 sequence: CALSGQIETQYF. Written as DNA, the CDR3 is TGTGCCCTGTCAGGCCAGATTGAGACCCAGTACTTC.

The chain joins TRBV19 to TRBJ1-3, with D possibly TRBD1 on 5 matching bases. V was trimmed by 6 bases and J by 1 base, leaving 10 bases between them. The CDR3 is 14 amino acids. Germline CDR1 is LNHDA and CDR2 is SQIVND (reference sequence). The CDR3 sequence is CASRQAASGNTIYF. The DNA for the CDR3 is TGTGCCAGTAGACAGGCGGCTTCTGGAAACACCATATATTTT. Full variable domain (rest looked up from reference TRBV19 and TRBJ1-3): DGGITQSPKYLFRKEGQNVTLSCEQNLNHDAMYWYRQDPGQGLRLIYYSQIVNDFQKGDIAEGYSVSREKKESFPLTVTSAQKNPTAFYLCASRQAASGNTIYFGEGSWLTVV.

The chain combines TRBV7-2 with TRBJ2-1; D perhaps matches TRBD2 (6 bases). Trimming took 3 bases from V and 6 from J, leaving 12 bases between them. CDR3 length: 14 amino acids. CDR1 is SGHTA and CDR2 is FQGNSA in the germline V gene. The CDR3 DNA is TGTGCCAGCAGCTTTGGAGTAGCGGTCAATGAGCAGTTCTTC. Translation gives CASSFGVAVNEQFF.

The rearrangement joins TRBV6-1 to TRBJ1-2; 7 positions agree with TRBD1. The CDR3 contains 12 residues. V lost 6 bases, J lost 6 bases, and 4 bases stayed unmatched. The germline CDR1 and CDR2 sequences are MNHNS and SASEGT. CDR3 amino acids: CASRIQGNGYTF. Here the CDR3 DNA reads TGTGCCAGCAGGATACAGGGGAATGGCTACACCTTC.

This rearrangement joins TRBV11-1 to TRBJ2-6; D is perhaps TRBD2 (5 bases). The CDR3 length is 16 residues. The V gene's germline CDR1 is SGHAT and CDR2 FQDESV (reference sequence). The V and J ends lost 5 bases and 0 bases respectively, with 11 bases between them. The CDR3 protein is CASSEGYLSGANVLTF. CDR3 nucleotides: TGTGCCAGCAGCGAGGGATACCTCTCTGGGGCCAACGTCCTGACTTTC.

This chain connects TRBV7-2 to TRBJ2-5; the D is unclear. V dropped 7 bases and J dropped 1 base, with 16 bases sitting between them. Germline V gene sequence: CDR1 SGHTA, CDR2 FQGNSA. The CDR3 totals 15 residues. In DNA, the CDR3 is TGTGCCAGCACCCGTAATGGTGACACCCAAGAGACCCAGTACTTC. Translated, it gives CASTRNGDTQETQYF.